This T cell receptor beta chain was identified in a study of blood T cell repertoires in COVID-19. At the level of the study: From T cells, B-cell-depleted T cells, or PBMCs came the material, which was cDNA or gDNA.

CDR3 length: 18 amino acids. V lost 1 base and J lost 4; bases outside the gene matches: 11. Germline CDR1 reads SGHVS; CDR2 reads FQNEAQ. Under the authors' procedure: Amplification with reference gene primers provided the estimates of nucleated cell counts. Assay: immunoSEQ multiplex PCR; the TCRdb copy retains only in-frame clones and omits some. V, J and clone size are those of that table, while D and trimming were read from the DNA. The table lists almost 250,000 clones, more than 75% of them singletons. Specimen: peripheral blood. The rearrangement joins TRBV7-8 to TRBJ1-1; 11 bases align to TRBD1. The origin of this receptor is a woman aged 60-75 years who had recovered from COVID-19. This CDR3 is CASSLGRDRGIGGTEAFF. CDR3 nucleotides: TGTGCCAGCAGCTTAGGCCGGGACAGGGGGATTGGTGGCACTGAAGCTTTCTTT. The full variable domain, rest sourced from reference TRBV7-8 and TRBJ1-1, is GAGVSQSPRYKVAKRGQDVALRCDPISGHVSLFWYQQALGQGPEFLTYFQNEAQLDKSGLPSDRFFAERPEGSVSTLKIQRTQQEDSAVYLCASSLGRDRGIGGTEAFFGQGTRLTVV.